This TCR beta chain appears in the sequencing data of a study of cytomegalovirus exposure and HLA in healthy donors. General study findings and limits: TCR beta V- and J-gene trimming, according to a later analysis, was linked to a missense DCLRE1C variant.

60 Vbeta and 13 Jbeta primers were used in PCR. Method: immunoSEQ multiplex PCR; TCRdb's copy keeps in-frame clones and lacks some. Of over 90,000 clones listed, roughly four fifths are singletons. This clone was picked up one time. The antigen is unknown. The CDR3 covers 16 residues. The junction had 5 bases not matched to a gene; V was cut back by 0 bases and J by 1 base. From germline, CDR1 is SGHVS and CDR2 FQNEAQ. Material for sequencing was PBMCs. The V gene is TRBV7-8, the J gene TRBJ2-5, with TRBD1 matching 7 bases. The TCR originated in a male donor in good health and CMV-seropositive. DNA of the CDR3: TGTGCCAGCAGCTTAGCGGGGGCAGGGGGCCAAGAGACCCAGTACTTC. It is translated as CASSLAGAGGQETQYF.